This T cell receptor (beta chain) was sequenced during a study of blood T cell repertoires in COVID-19. The overall study: Collection of acute and convalescent COVID-19 samples took place in the United States, Italy and Spain. T cells, B-cell-depleted T cells, or PBMCs provided the cDNA or gDNA that served as material.

V lost 0 bases, J lost 7 bases, and 10 bases stayed unmatched. The CDR3 spans 16 residues. The germline V gene has CDR1 MNHEY and CDR2 SMNVEV (reference sequence). The table came from immunoSEQ multiplex PCR; TCRdb's copy has only in-frame clones and leaves some out. Of hundreds of thousands of clones in the sample, around 88% were seen once. The sample comprised peripheral blood. This sequence originates from a woman aged 50 to 60 with acute or convalescent COVID-19. The genes are TRBV27 and TRBJ2-7; 9 bases are a match to TRBD2. The CDR3 DNA reads as TGTGCCAGCAGTTTATCGTACGACTCGAGCGGGAGGGAGCAGTACTTC. This translates into CASSLSYDSSGREQYF.